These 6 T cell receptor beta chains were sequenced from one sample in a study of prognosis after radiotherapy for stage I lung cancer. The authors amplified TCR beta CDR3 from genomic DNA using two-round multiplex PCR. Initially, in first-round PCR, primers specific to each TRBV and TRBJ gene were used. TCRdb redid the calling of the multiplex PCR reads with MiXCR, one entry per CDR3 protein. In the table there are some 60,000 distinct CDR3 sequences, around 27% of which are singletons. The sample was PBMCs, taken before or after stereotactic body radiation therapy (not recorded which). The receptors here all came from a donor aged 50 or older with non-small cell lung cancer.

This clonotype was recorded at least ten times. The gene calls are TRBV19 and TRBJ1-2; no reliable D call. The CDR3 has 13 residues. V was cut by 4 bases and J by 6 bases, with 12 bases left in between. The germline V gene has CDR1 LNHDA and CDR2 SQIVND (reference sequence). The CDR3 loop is CASSNEQRDGYTF. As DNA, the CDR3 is TGTGCCAGTAGTAATGAGCAGAGGGATGGCTACACCTTC.

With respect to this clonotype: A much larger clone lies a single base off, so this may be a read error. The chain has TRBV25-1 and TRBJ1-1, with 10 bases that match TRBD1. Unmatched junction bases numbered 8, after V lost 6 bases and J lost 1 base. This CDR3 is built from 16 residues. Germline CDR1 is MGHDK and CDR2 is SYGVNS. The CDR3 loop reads CASRPDRGLQNTEAFF. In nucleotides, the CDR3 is TGTGCCAGCAGACCCGACAGGGGGCTTCAGAACACTGAAGCTTTCTTT. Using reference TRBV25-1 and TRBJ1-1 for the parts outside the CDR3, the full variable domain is EADIYQTPRYLVIGTGKKITLECSQTMGHDKMYWYQQDPGMELHLIHYSYGVNSTEKGDLSSESTVSRIRTEHFPLTLESARPSHTSQYLCASRPDRGLQNTEAFFGQGTRLTVV.

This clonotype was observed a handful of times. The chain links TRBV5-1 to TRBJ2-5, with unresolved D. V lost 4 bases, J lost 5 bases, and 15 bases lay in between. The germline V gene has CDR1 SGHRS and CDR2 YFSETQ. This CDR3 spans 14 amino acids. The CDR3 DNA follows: TGCGCCAGCAGCCCAGGTACTTCTAGGGAGACCCAGTACTTC. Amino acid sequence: CASSPGTSRETQYF.

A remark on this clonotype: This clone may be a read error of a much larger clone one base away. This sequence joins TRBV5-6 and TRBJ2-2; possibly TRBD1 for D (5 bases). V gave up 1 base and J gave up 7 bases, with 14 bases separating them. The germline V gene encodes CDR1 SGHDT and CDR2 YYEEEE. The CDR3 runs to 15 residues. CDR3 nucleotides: TGTGCCAGCAGCTTGTTAGGCAGGGAATGCGGGGAGCTGTTTTTT. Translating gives CASSLLGRECGELFF.

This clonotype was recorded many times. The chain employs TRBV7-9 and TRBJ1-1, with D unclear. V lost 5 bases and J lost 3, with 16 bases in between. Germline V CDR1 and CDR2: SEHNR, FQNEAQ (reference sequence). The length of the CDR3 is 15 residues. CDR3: CASSPSRRTDTEAFF. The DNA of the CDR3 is TGTGCCAGCAGCCCGTCTCGGCGGACGGACACTGAAGCTTTCTTT.

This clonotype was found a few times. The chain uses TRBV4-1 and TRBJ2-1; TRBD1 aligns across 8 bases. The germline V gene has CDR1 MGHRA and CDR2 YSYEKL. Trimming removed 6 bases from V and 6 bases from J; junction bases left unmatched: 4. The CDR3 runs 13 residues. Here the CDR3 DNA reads TGCGCCAGCAGACCCACAGGGGGCAATGAGCAGTTCTTC. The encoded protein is CASRPTGGNEQFF.